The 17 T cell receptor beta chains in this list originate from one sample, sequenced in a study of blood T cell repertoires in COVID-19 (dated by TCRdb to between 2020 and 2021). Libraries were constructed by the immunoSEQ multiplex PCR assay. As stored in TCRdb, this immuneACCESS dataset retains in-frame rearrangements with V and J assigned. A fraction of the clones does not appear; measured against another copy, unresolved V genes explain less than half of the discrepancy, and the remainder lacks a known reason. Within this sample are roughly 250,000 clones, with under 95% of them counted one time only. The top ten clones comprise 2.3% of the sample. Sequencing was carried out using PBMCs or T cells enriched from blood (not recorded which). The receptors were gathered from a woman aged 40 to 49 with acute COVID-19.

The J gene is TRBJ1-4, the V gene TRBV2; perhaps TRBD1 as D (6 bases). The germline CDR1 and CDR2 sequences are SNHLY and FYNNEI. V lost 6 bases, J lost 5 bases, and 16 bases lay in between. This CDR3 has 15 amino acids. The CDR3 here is CASSPDRLGNEKLFF. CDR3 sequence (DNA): TGTGCCAGCAGCCCCGACAGGCTCGGAAATGAAAAACTGTTTTTT.

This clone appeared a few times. CDR3 DNA: TGTGCCTGGAATCAAGGAAACCTCGGGAGCAATCAGCCCCAGCATTTT. Its protein product is CAWNQGNLGSNQPQHF. The chain joins TRBV30 to TRBJ1-5; D not certain. V lost 4 bases and J 1 base, leaving 17 bases between the germline ends. Germline V gene lookup returns CDR1 GTSNPN and CDR2 SVGIG (reference sequence). The CDR3 is 16 amino acids.

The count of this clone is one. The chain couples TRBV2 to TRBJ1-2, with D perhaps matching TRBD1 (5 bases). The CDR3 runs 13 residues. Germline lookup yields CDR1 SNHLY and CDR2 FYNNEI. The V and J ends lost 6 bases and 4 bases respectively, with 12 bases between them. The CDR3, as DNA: TGTGCCAGCAGAGCGGGACCACCCTATGGCTACACCTTC. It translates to CASRAGPPYGYTF.

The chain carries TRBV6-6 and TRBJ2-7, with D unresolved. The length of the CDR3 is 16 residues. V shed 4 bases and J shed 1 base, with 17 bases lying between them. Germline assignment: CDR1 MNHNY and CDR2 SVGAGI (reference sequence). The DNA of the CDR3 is TGTGCCAGCAGTTTTATGTCCCCTGTGCGGTCCTACGAGCAGTACTTC. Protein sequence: CASSFMSPVRSYEQYF.

As DNA, the CDR3 is TGTGCCAGCAGCCCACCTTGGGGGGGCAGTGAGCAGTTCTTC. This gives the protein CASSPPWGGSEQFF. The J gene is TRBJ2-1, the V gene TRBV11-2; D possibly corresponds to TRBD2 (7 bases). In germline, CDR1 is SGHAT, CDR2 FQNNGV. The V end was cut by 5 bases, the J end by 9 bases, with 17 bases between. The CDR3 is 14 residues long.

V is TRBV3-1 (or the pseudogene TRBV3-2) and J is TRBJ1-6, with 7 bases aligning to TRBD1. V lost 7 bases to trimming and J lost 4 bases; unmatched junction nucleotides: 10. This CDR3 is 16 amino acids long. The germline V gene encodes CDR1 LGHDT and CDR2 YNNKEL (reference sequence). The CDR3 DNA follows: TGTGCCAGCACCTTAAGACAGGGTGCTTATAATTCACCCCTCCACTTT. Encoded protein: CASTLRQGAYNSPLHF.

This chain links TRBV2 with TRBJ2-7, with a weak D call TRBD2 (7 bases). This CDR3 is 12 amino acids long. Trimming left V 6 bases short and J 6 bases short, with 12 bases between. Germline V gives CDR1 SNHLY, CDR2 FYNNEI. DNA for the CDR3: TGTGCCAGCAGAACAGGGAGGGGCGAGCAGTACTTC. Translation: CASRTGRGEQYF.

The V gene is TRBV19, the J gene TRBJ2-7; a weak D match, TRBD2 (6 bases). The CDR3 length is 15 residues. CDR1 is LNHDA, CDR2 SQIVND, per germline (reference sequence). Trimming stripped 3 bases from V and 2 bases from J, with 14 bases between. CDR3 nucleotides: TGTGCCAGTAGTATCTCAGCGGGCACCCCCTACGAGCAGTACTTC. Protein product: CASSISAGTPYEQYF.

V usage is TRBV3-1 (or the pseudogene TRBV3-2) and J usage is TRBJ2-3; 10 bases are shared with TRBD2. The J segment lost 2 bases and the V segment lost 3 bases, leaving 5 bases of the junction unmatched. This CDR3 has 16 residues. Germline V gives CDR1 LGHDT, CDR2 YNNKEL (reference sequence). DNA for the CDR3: TGTGCCAGCAGCCAGGGGAGCGGGAGGGTCACAGATACGCAGTATTTT. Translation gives CASSQGSGRVTDTQYF.

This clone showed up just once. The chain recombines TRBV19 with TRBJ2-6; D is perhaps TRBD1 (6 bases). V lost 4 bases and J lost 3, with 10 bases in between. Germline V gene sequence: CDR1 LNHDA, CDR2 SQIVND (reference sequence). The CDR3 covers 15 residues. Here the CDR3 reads CASSSNRDGANVLTF. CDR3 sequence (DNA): TGTGCCAGTAGTAGTAACAGGGATGGGGCCAACGTCCTGACTTTC. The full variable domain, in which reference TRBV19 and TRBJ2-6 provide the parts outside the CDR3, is DGGITQSPKYLFRKEGQNVTLSCEQNLNHDAMYWYRQDPGQGLRLIYYSQIVNDFQKGDIAEGYSVSREKKESFPLTVTSAQKNPTAFYLCASSSNRDGANVLTFGAGSRLTVL.

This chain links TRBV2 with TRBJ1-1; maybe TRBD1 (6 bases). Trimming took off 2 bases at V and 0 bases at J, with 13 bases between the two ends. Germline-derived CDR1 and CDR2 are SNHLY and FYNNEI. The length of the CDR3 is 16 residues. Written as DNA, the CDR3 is TGTGCCAGCAGTGAATTGGGGACAATGGTGAACACTGAAGCTTTCTTT. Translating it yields CASSELGTMVNTEAFF.

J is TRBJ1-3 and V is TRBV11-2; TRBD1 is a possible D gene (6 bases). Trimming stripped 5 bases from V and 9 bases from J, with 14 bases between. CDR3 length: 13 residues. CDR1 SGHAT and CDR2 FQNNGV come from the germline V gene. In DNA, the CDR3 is TGTGCCAGCAGCCTTAACAGGGAGGGCACCATATATTTT. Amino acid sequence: CASSLNREGTIYF.

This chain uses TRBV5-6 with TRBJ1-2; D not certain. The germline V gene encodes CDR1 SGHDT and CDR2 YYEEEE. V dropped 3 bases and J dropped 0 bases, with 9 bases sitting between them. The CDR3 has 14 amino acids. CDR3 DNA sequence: TGTGCCAGCAGCTGGCCCGGGGCTAACTATGGCTACACCTTC. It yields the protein CASSWPGANYGYTF.

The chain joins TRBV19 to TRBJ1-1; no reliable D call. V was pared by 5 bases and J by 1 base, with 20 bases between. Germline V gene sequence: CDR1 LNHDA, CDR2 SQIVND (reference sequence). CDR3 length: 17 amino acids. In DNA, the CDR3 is TGTGCCAGTAGTCTGCCGGTGGGCAGACGGGGGAACACTGAAGCTTTCTTT. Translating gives CASSLPVGRRGNTEAFF.

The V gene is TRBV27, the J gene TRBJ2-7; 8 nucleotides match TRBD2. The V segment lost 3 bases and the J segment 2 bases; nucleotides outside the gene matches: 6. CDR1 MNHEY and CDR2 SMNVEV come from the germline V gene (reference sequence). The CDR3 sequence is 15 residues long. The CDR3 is CASSFRDSGTYEQYF. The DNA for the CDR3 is TGTGCCAGCAGTTTCCGGGATAGCGGGACCTACGAGCAGTACTTC.

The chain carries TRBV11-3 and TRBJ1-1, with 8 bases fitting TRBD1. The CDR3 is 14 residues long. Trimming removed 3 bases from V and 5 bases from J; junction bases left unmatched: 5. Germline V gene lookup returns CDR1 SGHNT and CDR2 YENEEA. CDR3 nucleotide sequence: TGTGCCAGCAGCTTTACAGGGGGTGGAACTGAAGCTTTCTTT. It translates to CASSFTGGGTEAFF. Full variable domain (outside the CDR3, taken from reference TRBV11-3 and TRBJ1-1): EAGVVQSPRYKIIEKKQPVAFWCNPISGHNTLYWYLQNLGQGPELLIRYENEEAVDDSQLPKDRFSAERLKGVDSTLKIQPAELGDSAVYLCASSFTGGGTEAFFGQGTRLTVV.

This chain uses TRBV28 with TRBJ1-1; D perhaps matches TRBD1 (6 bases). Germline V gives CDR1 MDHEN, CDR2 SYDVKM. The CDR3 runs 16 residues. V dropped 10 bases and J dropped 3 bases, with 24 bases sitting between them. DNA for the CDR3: TGTGCCACACTCCCCCTGGGGGGGCGCACGTACACTGAAGCTTTCTTT. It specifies CATLPLGGRTYTEAFF.